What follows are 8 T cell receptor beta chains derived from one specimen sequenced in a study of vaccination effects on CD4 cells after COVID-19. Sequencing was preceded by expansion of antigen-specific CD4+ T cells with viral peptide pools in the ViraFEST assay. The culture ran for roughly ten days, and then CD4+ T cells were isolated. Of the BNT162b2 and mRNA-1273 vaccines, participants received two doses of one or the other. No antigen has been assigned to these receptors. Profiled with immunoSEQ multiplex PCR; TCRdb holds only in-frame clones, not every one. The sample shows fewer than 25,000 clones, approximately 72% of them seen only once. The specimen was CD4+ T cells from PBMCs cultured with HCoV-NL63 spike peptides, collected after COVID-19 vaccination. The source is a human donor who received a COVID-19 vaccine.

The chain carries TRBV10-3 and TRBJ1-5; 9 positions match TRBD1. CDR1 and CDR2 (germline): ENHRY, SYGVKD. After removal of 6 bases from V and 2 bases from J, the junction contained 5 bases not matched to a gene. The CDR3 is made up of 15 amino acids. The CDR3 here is CAISLDRGGNQPQHF. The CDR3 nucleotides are TGTGCCATCAGCCTGGACAGGGGAGGCAATCAGCCCCAGCATTTT.

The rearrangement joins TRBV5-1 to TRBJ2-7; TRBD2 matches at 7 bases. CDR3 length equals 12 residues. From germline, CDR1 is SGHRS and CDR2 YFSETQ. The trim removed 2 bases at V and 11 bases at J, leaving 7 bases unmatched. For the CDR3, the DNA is TGCGCCAGCAGCTTTGAGGGAGGGTATAAGTACTTC. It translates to CASSFEGGYKYF.

CDR3 in DNA: TGTGCCAGAAGCTTGATGGGACAGGGGGTTTCTGGCTACACCTTC. This translates into CARSLMGQGVSGYTF. The chain carries TRBV5-3 and TRBJ1-2; the match to TRBD1 covers 11 bases. TRBV5-3 is an ORF; its function is uncertain. V dropped 1 base and J dropped 7; count of bases not matched to a gene: 6. CDR3 length: 15 residues.

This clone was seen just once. CDR3 nucleotides: TGCGCCAGCAGCTTGGATGGGACACCTCCAACTAATGAAAAACTGTTTTTT. Its translation: CASSLDGTPPTNEKLFF. The chain uses TRBV5-1 and TRBJ1-4, with a weak D call TRBD1 (6 bases). Germline assignment: CDR1 SGHRS and CDR2 YFSETQ. The CDR3 is made up of 17 amino acids. V was shortened by 0 bases and J by 0 bases, with 12 bases between the two germline ends.

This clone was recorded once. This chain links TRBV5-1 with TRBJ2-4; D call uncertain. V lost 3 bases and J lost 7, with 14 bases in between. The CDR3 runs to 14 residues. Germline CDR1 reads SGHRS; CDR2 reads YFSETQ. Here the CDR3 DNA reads TGCGCCAGCAGCTCTGACACCCCCGGGAACATTCAGTACTTC. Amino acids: CASSSDTPGNIQYF.

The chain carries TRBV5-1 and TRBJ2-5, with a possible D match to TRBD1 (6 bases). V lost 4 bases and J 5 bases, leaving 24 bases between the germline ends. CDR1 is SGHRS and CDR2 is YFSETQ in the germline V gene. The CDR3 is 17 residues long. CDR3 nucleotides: TGCGCCAGCAGCCTAACCACGACAGGCAAGGGGTTTGAGACCCAGTACTTC. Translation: CASSLTTTGKGFETQYF. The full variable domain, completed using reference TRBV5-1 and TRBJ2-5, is KAGVTQTPRYLIKTRGQQVTLSCSPISGHRSVSWYQQTPGQGLQFLFEYFSETQRNKGNFPGRFSGRQFSNSRSEMNVSTLELGDSALYLCASSLTTTGKGFETQYFGPGTRLLVL.

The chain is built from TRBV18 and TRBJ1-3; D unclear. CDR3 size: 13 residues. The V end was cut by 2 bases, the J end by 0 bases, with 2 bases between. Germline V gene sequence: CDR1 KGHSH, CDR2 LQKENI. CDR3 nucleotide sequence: TGTGCCAGCTCACCAAACTCTGGAAACACCATATATTTT. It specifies CASSPNSGNTIYF.

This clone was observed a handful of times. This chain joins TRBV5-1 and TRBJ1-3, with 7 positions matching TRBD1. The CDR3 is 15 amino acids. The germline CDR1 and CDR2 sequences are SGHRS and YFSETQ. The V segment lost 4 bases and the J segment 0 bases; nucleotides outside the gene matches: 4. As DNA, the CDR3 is TGCGCCAGCAGCCCAGGACAGGACTCTGGAAACACCATATATTTT. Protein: CASSPGQDSGNTIYF.